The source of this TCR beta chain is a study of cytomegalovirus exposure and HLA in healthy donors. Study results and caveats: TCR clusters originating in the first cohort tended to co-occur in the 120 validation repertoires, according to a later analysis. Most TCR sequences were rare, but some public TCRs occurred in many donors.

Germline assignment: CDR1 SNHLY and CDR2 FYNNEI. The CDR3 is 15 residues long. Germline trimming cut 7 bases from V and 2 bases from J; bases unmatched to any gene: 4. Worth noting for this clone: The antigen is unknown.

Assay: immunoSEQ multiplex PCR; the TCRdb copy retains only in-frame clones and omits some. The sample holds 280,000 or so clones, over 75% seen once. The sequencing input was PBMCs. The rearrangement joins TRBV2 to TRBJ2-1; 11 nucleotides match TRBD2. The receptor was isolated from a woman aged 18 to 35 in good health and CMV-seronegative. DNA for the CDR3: TGTGCCAGCACCGGGGGACTAGCGGCCTACAATGAGCAGTTCTTC. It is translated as CASTGGLAAYNEQFF.